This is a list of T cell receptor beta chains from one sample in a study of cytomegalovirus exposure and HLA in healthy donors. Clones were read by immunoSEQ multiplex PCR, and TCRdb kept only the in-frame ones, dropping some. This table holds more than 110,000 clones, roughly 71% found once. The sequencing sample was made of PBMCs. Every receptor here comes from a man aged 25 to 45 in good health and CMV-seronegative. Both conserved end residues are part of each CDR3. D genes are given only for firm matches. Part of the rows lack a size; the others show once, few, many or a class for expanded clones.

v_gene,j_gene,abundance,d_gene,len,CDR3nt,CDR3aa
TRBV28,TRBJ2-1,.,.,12,TGTGCCAGCAGGGAGACGACCAATGAGCAGTTCTTC,CASRETTNEQFF
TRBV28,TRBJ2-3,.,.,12,TGTGCCAGCACCCGCCGGATGGGCACGCAGTATTTT,CASTRRMGTQYF
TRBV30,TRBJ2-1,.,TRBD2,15,TGTGCCTGGAGTCCGGGACTAGCGGAATACAATGAGCAGTTCTTC,CAWSPGLAEYNEQFF
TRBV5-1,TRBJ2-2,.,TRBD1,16,TGCGCCAGCAGCTTGAGGGGACAGGGTTATACCGGGGAGCTGTTTTTT,CASSLRGQGYTGELFF
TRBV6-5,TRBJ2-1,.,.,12,TGTGCCAGCAGTTCCCTGAGCTATGAGCAGTTCTTC,CASSSLSYEQFF
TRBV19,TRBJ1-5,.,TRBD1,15,TGTGCCAGTAGTATAGGCGACAGGGGGTATCAGCCCCAGCATTTT,CASSIGDRGYQPQHF
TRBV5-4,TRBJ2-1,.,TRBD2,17,TGTGCCAGCAGCTTCCCTAGCGGGAATCAAATCTACAATGAGCAGTTCTTC,CASSFPSGNQIYNEQFF
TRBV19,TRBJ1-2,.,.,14,TGTGCCAGTAGTATAGATCTTGAGGGAAAGGGCTACACCTTC,CASSIDLEGKGYTF
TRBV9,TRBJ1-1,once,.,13,TGTGCCAGCAGCGGGGGGGGTAACACTGAAGCTTTCTTT,CASSGGGNTEAFF
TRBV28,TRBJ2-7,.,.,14,TGTGCCAGCCTAGGGGGAGGGAATAATTACGAGCAGTACTTC,CASLGGGNNYEQYF
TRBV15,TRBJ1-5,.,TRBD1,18,TGTGCCACCAGCAGATCATACCCCGGGACAGGGACGAATCAGCCCCAGCATTTT,CATSRSYPGTGTNQPQHF
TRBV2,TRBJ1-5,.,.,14,TGTGCCAGCAGTGAACTCAGCGGCTTCGAGAGCCAGCATTTT,CASSELSGFESQHF
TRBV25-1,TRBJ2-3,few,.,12,TGTGCCAGCAGTGCATCAACAGATACGCAGTATTTT,CASSASTDTQYF
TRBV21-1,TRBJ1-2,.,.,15,TGTGCCAGCAGCCAGAAGGGTCCAGGGGTAGGCGGCTACACCTTC,CASSQKGPGVGGYTF
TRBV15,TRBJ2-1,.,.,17,TGTGCCACCAGCAGGTCGTTGGGGCAAAGAAGCTACAATGAGCAGTTCTTC,CATSRSLGQRSYNEQFF
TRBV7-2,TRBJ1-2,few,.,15,TGTGCCAGCAGCTCCATGCCGGATAGGGGCTATGGCTACACCTTC,CASSSMPDRGYGYTF
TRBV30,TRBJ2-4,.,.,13,TGTGCCTTCAGGGTACTAGCCAAAAACAGTCAGTACTTC,CAFRVLAKNSQYF
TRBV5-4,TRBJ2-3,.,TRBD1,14,TGTGCCAGCAGCCAGGGACAGGGAGCAGATACGCAGTATTTT,CASSQGQGADTQYF
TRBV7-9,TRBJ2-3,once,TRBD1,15,TGTGCCAGCAGCTTACGACGACAGGGGGCGGATACGCAGTATTTT,CASSLRRQGADTQYF
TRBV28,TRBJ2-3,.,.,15,TGTGCCAGCAGTACTGAACAGGGTAACGCAGATACGCAGTATTTT,CASSTEQGNADTQYF